The rows below give T cell receptor beta chains drawn from one sample of a study of CD8+CD57+ T cells in acquired aplastic anemia. TCRdb re-called the reads through MiXCR, storing one row per CDR3 protein. The profile covers some 190,000 distinct CDR3 sequences, with less than 70% appearing a single time and about 16% taken by the ten largest. Material: sorted CD4+, CD8+, or CD8+CD57+ T cells (not recorded which) from PBMCs. These TCRs come from a human donor in good health, serving as a control. The CDR3 runs from the conserved cysteine through the conserved F or W. The D gene is left open where the match is weak. Clone sizes are given selectively: once, few, many, or a class where the clone is expanded.

TRBJ2-2 | TRBV9 | - | - | TGTGCCAGCAGCGTAATTGGGAACACCGGGGAGCTGTCTTGG | CASSVIGNTGELSW
TRBJ1-6 | TRBV20-1 | - | - | TGCAGTGCTAGTCCCGGACAGTATAATTCACCCCTCCACTTT | CSASPGQYNSPLHF
TRBJ2-7 | TRBV4-3 | TRBD2 | - | TGCGCCAGCAGCCCAGAGACTAGCGGGGGGTACGAGCAGTACTTC | CASSPETSGGYEQYF
TRBJ1-3 | TRBV10-3 | TRBD1 | - | TGTGCCATCAGTGCCGGGACAGGGACGCCTGGAGACACCATATATTTT | CAISAGTGTPGDTIYF
TRBJ2-7 | TRBV15 | TRBD1 | - | TGTGCCACCAGCAGGCTGGGACAGGGTGACGAGCAGTACTTC | CATSRLGQGDEQYF
TRBJ2-7 | TRBV7-3 | - | many | TGTGCCAGCAGCTTAGGGGGCGATGGGTACGAGCAGTACTTC | CASSLGGDGYEQYF
TRBJ2-7 | TRBV10-3 | TRBD2 | - | TGTGCCATCGACCCCGGGACTAGCGCGAACGAGCAGTACTTC | CAIDPGTSANEQYF
TRBJ2-7 | TRBV7-6 | - | - | TGTGCCAGCAGCCCCAATCTAGGACAGAGCTCCTACGAGCAGTACTTC | CASSPNLGQSSYEQYF
TRBJ2-3 | TRBV2 | TRBD1 | - | TGTGCCAGCAGCCCGACAGGGCGCACAGATACGCAGTATTTT | CASSPTGRTDTQYF
TRBJ1-1 | TRBV6-2/TRBV6-3 | - | many | TGTGCCAGCAGGTTCTATCAGGGAAACACTGAAGCTTTCTTT | CASRFYQGNTEAFF
TRBJ1-1 | TRBV10-3 | TRBD1 | - | TGTGCCATCAGCCAGGGGGGCAATGAAGCTTTCTTT | CAISQGGNEAFF
TRBJ2-3 | TRBV7-9 | - | - | TGTGCCAGCGGCTTAGGGTCCACAGATACGCAGTACTTT | CASGLGSTDTQYF
TRBJ1-3 | TRBV7-7 | - | few | TGTGCTAGCAGCTTAAACAGAGCCTCTGGAAACACCATATATTTT | CASSLNRASGNTIYF
TRBJ1-3 | TRBV20-1 | - | many | TGCAGTGCTAGAGATGGGGGTTCCTCTGGAAACACCATATATTTT | CSARDGGSSGNTIYF
TRBJ1-2 | TRBV5-5 | - | - | TGTGCCAGCAGCGGAATACAAGGGAAGTGGGGCTACACCTTC | CASSGIQGKWGYTF
TRBJ2-7 | TRBV2 | - | - | TGTGCCAGCAGTCGTTCCGTGGTGGGCGAGCAGTACTTC | CASSRSVVGEQYF
TRBJ2-3 | TRBV10-3 | - | - | - | CAISGVGGGSTDTQYF
TRBJ1-2 | TRBV5-1 | - | - | TGCGCCAGCAGCTTGTTGGTGTCAGGGCGGCCTTATGGCTACACCTTC | CASSLLVSGRPYGYTF
TRBJ1-1 | TRBV19 | - | many | TGTGCCAGTAGTCGCACAGGGACCTATGAAGCTTTCTTT | CASSRTGTYEAFF
TRBJ2-3 | TRBV20-1 | - | many | TGCAGTGCCCCGGACAACACAGATACGCAGTATTTT | CSAPDNTDTQYF
TRBJ1-4 | TRBV10-3 | TRBD1 | many | TGTGCCATCAGTGAGTCGAAGGGGGCCGGTGAAAAACTGTTTTTT | CAISESKGAGEKLFF
TRBJ2-7 | TRBV28 | - | few | TGTGCCAGCAGTTTCTCCTGGGACACCGGAGACTTCTACGAGCAGTACTTC | CASSFSWDTGDFYEQYF
TRBJ2-1 | TRBV7-2 | - | - | TGTGCCAGCAGCTTAACTTCCATGAATGAGCAGTTCTTC | CASSLTSMNEQFF
TRBJ1-4 | TRBV5-6 | TRBD1 | - | TGTGCCAGCACCAGGACAGGGACTGAAAAACTGTTTTTT | CASTRTGTEKLFF
TRBJ1-4 | TRBV2 | - | many | TGTGCCAGCAGTTCCCTTGCGACCGGGGTAGGAAGGGAACTGTTTTTT | CASSSLATGVGRELFF
TRBJ2-7 | TRBV25-1 | - | - | TGTGCCAGCAGTCTCGTTTCGTACGAGCAGTACTTC | CASSLVSYEQYF
TRBJ1-1 | TRBV2 | TRBD1 | many | TGTGCCAGCAGGCGGGACAGATACACTGAAGCTTTCTTT | CASRRDRYTEAFF
TRBJ2-3 | TRBV20-1 | TRBD2 | many | TGCAGTGCTTCCGGGGGGAGCTCCACAGATACGCAGTATTTT | CSASGGSSTDTQYF
TRBJ2-7 | TRBV7-3 | - | - | TGTGCCAGCAGCTTAATGGCAGGGGGGTTCAACGAGCAGTACTTC | CASSLMAGGFNEQYF
TRBJ2-5 | TRBV10-3 | TRBD2 | - | TGTGCCATCAGCGCTAGCGGGGGCGTCCAGGAGACCCAGTACTTC | CAISASGGVQETQYF
TRBJ1-1 | TRBV6-5 | - | many | TGTGCCAGCAGTCCGGCTAACACTGAAGCTTTCTTT | CASSPANTEAFF
TRBJ1-3 | TRBV5-1 | TRBD1 | few | TGCGCCAGCAGCTCCACAGGGGTGGTTGACACCATATATTTT | CASSSTGVVDTIYF
TRBJ2-5 | TRBV7-2 | - | once | TGTGCCAGCAGCTTAGGGACCGGGACCCAGTACTTC | CASSLGTGTQYF
TRBJ1-6 | TRBV19 | TRBD1 | few | TGTGCCAGTACCACGGGACAGGGGAGGGCCAGGCTAAATTCACCCCTCCACTTT | CASTTGQGRARLNSPLHF
TRBJ2-7 | TRBV14 | - | - | TGTGCCAGCAGCCAAGGATTGACAGGTCCTTTCCTAGGGGTGCCCTACGAGCAGTACTTC | CASSQGLTGPFLGVPYEQYF
TRBJ2-1 | TRBV25-1 | - | many | TGTGCCAGCAGGGGTGAGGTCCATGAGCAGTTCTTC | CASRGEVHEQFF
TRBJ1-5 | TRBV20-1 | TRBD1 | many | TGCAGTGCTAGAGGATTGCGGACAGGCGAAAATAGCAATCAGCCCCAGCATTTT | CSARGLRTGENSNQPQHF
TRBJ2-5 | TRBV7-4 | TRBD2 | - | TGTGCCAGCAGCTTGAGCGGGACCCACCAAGAGACCCAGTACTTC | CASSLSGTHQETQYF
TRBJ2-2 | TRBV2 | - | - | TGTGCCAGCACCCTCTGGGCCGGGGAGCTGTTTTTT | CASTLWAGELFF
TRBJ1-2 | TRBV19 | - | - | TGTGCCAGTAGTAAACCGACAGGACCTGGCTACACCTTC | CASSKPTGPGYTF
TRBJ2-6 | TRBV6-4 | TRBD2 | - | TGTGCCAGCAGCTTAGCGGGGACTGGGGCCAACGTCCTGACTTTC | CASSLAGTGANVLTF